These T cell receptor beta chains were read from a single sample in a study of T cells in Graves' hyperthyroidism and ophthalmopathy. Each CDR3 protein gets one entry after TCRdb re-called the multiplex PCR reads with MiXCR. Of roughly 250,000 distinct CDR3 sequences listed, roughly 22% are singletons. The sequenced material came from blood. These receptors were taken from a man aged 25 to 45 with Graves' ophthalmopathy. Each CDR3 is given with its conserved first and last residue. The D gene is left open where the match is weak. Not all rows give a size; the values are once, few, many and, for expanded clones, a class.

CDR3 protein: CASSLLQRGGQPQHF; CDR3 DNA: TGTGCCAGCAGTTTATTACAGAGGGGAGGCCAGCCCCAGCATTTT; J gene: TRBJ1-5; V gene: TRBV28; D gene: .; clone size: many
CDR3 protein: CSVEDSQGMNTGELFF; CDR3 DNA: TGCAGCGTTGAAGATTCGCAGGGTATGAACACCGGGGAGCTGTTTTTT; J gene: TRBJ2-2; V gene: TRBV29-1; D gene: .; clone size: .
CDR3 protein: CSVEDLVQGTPSEQFF; CDR3 DNA: TGCAGCGTTGAAGATCTCGTACAGGGGACCCCGAGTGAGCAGTTCTTC; J gene: TRBJ2-1; V gene: TRBV29-1; D gene: TRBD1; clone size: .
CDR3 protein: CASSLAPADTQYF; CDR3 DNA: TGTGCCAGCAGCTTAGCGCCTGCCGATACGCAGTATTTT; J gene: TRBJ2-3; V gene: TRBV3-1; D gene: .; clone size: few
CDR3 protein: CASNGQRRSGANVLTF; CDR3 DNA: TGTGCCAGCAACGGACAGAGACGCTCTGGGGCCAACGTCCTGACTTTC; J gene: TRBJ2-6; V gene: TRBV2; D gene: .; clone size: .
CDR3 protein: CASSPRQGSEAFF; CDR3 DNA: TGTGCCAGCAGTCCCCGACAGGGAAGTGAAGCTTTCTTT; J gene: TRBJ1-1; V gene: TRBV12-3/TRBV12-4; D gene: TRBD1; clone size: many
CDR3 protein: CASSPMVEGTGELFF; CDR3 DNA: TGCGCCAGCAGCCCAATGGTTGAAGGGACCGGGGAGCTGTTTTTT; J gene: TRBJ2-2; V gene: TRBV4-1; D gene: .; clone size: .
CDR3 protein: CASSPNPGLVADTQYF; CDR3 DNA: TGTGCCAGCAGCCCAAACCCGGGACTAGTGGCAGATACGCAGTATTTT; J gene: TRBJ2-3; V gene: TRBV11-2; D gene: TRBD2; clone size: many
CDR3 protein: CASSMDRGLTYEQYF; CDR3 DNA: TGTGCCAGCAGTATGGACAGGGGGCTTACCTACGAGCAGTACTTC; J gene: TRBJ2-7; V gene: TRBV3-1; D gene: TRBD1; clone size: .
CDR3 protein: CAISGGGMNTEAFF; CDR3 DNA: TGTGCCATCAGTGGTGGGGGGATGAACACTGAAGCTTTCTTT; J gene: TRBJ1-1; V gene: TRBV10-3; D gene: .; clone size: few
CDR3 protein: CASSPNQTGGEQYF; CDR3 DNA: TGTGCCAGCAGCCCTAATCAGACAGGCGGGGAGCAGTACTTC; J gene: TRBJ2-7; V gene: TRBV7-6; D gene: .; clone size: .
CDR3 protein: CASSYRGPGTLSYNEQFF; CDR3 DNA: TGTGCCAGCAGTTACCGGGGCCCGGGAACCCTCTCCTACAATGAGCAGTTCTTC; J gene: TRBJ2-1; V gene: TRBV6-9; D gene: .; clone size: few
CDR3 protein: CASTKLLAGEQYF; CDR3 DNA: TGTGCCAGCACCAAACTCCTAGCGGGAGAGCAGTACTTC; J gene: TRBJ2-7; V gene: TRBV12-3/TRBV12-4; D gene: TRBD2; clone size: .
CDR3 protein: CASSPGGIEGAFF; CDR3 DNA: TGTGCCAGCTCACCGGGTGGGATCGAAGGAGCTTTCTTT; J gene: TRBJ1-1; V gene: TRBV18; D gene: .; clone size: many
CDR3 protein: CSAGGSATYNEQFF; CDR3 DNA: TGCAGCGCCGGGGGGAGCGCCACCTACAATGAGCAGTTCTTC; J gene: TRBJ2-1; V gene: TRBV29-1; D gene: TRBD2; clone size: .
CDR3 protein: CASSPGPTQQETQYF; CDR3 DNA: TGTGCCAGCAGCCCGGGACCTACGCAGCAAGAGACCCAGTACTTC; J gene: TRBJ2-5; V gene: TRBV7-2; D gene: .; clone size: many
CDR3 protein: CASSLTYNSPLHF; CDR3 DNA: TGTGCCAGCAGTTTAACATATAATTCACCCCTCCACTTT; J gene: TRBJ1-6; V gene: TRBV27; D gene: .; clone size: .
CDR3 protein: CASSQTGDYGYTF; CDR3 DNA: TGTGCCAGCAGCCAGACAGGTGACTATGGCTACACCTTC; J gene: TRBJ1-2; V gene: TRBV5-5; D gene: .; clone size: .
CDR3 protein: CASSPTLAGGAFGYTF; CDR3 DNA: TGTGCCAGCAGTCCCACCCTGGCGGGGGGAGCTTTTGGCTACACCTTC; J gene: TRBJ1-2; V gene: TRBV28; D gene: .; clone size: few
CDR3 protein: CASRDRGRLDSPLHF; CDR3 DNA: TGTGCCAGCAGGGACCGTGGAAGGCTTGATTCACCCCTCCACTTT; J gene: TRBJ1-6; V gene: TRBV6-1; D gene: .; clone size: .
CDR3 protein: CASSLPSGTGTFGGETQYF; CDR3 DNA: TGTGCCAGCAGTTTGCCCTCCGGGACAGGGACTTTCGGAGGCGAGACCCAGTACTTC; J gene: TRBJ2-5; V gene: TRBV28; D gene: TRBD1; clone size: few
CDR3 protein: CASGSARANEQYF; CDR3 DNA: TGTGCTAGTGGTTCGGCCCGAGCCAATGAGCAGTACTTC; J gene: TRBJ2-7; V gene: TRBV12-5; D gene: .; clone size: .
CDR3 protein: CASSIRLAASSYNEQFF; CDR3 DNA: TGCGCCAGCAGCATCCGACTAGCGGCGAGCTCCTACAATGAGCAGTTCTTC; J gene: TRBJ2-1; V gene: TRBV11-1; D gene: TRBD2; clone size: .
CDR3 protein: CASSLSGGVPYEQYF; CDR3 DNA: TGTGCCAGCAGCTTATCCGGGGGTGTGCCCTACGAGCAGTACTTC; J gene: TRBJ2-7; V gene: TRBV11-2; D gene: .; clone size: many
CDR3 protein: CASSSGGGPYGYTF; CDR3 DNA: TGTGCCAGCAGTTCTGGGGGGGGACCCTATGGCTACACCTTC; J gene: TRBJ1-2; V gene: TRBV28; D gene: .; clone size: few
CDR3 protein: CASVLAGGHYEQYF; CDR3 DNA: TGTGCCAGCGTACTAGCGGGAGGTCACTACGAGCAGTACTTC; J gene: TRBJ2-7; V gene: TRBV2; D gene: TRBD2; clone size: .
CDR3 protein: CASSPDTDEQYF; CDR3 DNA: TGTGCCAGCAGCCCAGACACGGACGAGCAGTACTTC; J gene: TRBJ2-7; V gene: TRBV7-2; D gene: .; clone size: .
CDR3 protein: CASSPTRGSLGELFF; CDR3 DNA: TGTGCCAGCTCCCCCACTAGGGGTTCCCTCGGGGAGCTGTTTTTT; J gene: TRBJ2-2; V gene: TRBV12-3/TRBV12-4; D gene: .; clone size: many
CDR3 protein: CASSPLISSYEQYF; CDR3 DNA: TGTGCCAGCAGCCCCCTAATTTCTTCCTACGAGCAGTACTTC; J gene: TRBJ2-7; V gene: TRBV9; D gene: .; clone size: .
CDR3 protein: CASRRMGSDTQYF; CDR3 DNA: TGTGCCAGCAGGAGGATGGGCTCAGATACGCAGTATTTT; J gene: TRBJ2-3; V gene: TRBV6-1; D gene: .; clone size: few
CDR3 protein: CASSVDQGVGEQYF; CDR3 DNA: TGTGCCAGCAGCGTAGACCAGGGGGTTGGCGAGCAGTACTTC; J gene: TRBJ2-7; V gene: TRBV9; D gene: TRBD1; clone size: few
CDR3 protein: CSARGSGEIRGELFF; CDR3 DNA: TGCAGTGCTAGGGGCTCAGGGGAGATTAGGGGGGAGCTGTTTTTT; J gene: TRBJ2-2; V gene: TRBV20-1; D gene: .; clone size: .
CDR3 protein: CASLPGGPSGYGYTF; CDR3 DNA: TGTGCCAGCCTCCCCGGGGGGCCGAGTGGCTATGGCTACACCTTC; J gene: TRBJ1-2; V gene: TRBV6-1; D gene: .; clone size: few